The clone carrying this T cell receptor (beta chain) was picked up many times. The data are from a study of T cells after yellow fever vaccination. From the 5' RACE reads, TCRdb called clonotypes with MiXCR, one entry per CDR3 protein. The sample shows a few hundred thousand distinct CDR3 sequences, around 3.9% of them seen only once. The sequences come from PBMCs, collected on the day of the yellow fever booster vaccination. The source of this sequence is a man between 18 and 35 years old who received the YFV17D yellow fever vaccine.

The chain's CDR3 is CSAVVGVGEFF. DNA of the CDR3: TGCAGTGCTGTGGTGGGAGTCGGGGAGTTCTTC. This chain uses TRBV20-1 with TRBJ2-1; a possible D gene is TRBD2 (5 bases). The V and J ends lost 5 bases and 14 bases respectively, with 16 bases between them. Germline V lookup: CDR1 DFQATT, CDR2 SNEGSKA (reference sequence). The CDR3 totals 11 residues.